The 28 T cell receptor beta chains listed next were all sequenced from one sample in a study of T-cell reconstitution after alpha-beta-depleted transplantation in children. The library targeted TCRbeta and was prepared with unique molecular identifiers. TCRdb re-called the PCR reads with MiXCR, one entry per CDR3 protein. The sample holds over 200,000 distinct CDR3 sequences, approximately 17% seen once. Sequences were derived from PBMCs, mostly from graft donor cells, sampled 360 days after TCRalphabeta/CD19-depleted stem cell transplant. These receptors all come from a male patient between 2 and 10 years old who had a stem cell transplant for acute lymphoblastic leukemia, so the T cells may come from the graft donor.

The chain employs TRBV4-2 and TRBJ2-5; D might be TRBD2 (5 bases). The CDR3 is 15 amino acids. V lost 0 bases and J lost 2, with 10 bases in between. Per the germline V gene, CDR1 is LGHNA and CDR2 is YNFKEQ. The CDR3 nucleotides read TGTGCCAGCAGCCAAGAATGGACTCCACAAGAGACCCAGTACTTC. Translation gives CASSQEWTPQETQYF.

This clonotype was detected many times. The chain has TRBV6-1 and TRBJ1-5; D is unclear. V was clipped by 3 bases and J by 0 bases, with 12 bases between them. The CDR3 is made up of 16 amino acids. Per the germline V gene, CDR1 is MNHNS and CDR2 is SASEGT. The CDR3 protein is CASSDRVTSSNQPQHF. DNA of the CDR3: TGTGCCAGCAGTGACCGGGTCACCTCTAGCAATCAGCCCCAGCATTTT.

This clonotype occurred a few times. This chain joins TRBV28 and TRBJ1-5, with D perhaps TRBD1 (6 bases). Germline V gene sequence: CDR1 MDHEN, CDR2 SYDVKM. This CDR3 comprises 17 residues. V lost 5 bases and J lost 4, with 21 bases in between. This chain's CDR3 is CASSQLSGEFWNQPQHF. CDR3 DNA sequence: TGTGCCAGCAGTCAATTATCAGGGGAATTTTGGAATCAGCCCCAGCATTTT.

This clonotype appeared many times. The chain joins TRBV29-1 to TRBJ2-7; no reliable D call. This CDR3 has 14 amino acids. Germline-derived CDR1 and CDR2 are SQVTM and ANQGSEA. V shed 4 bases and J shed 1 base, with 14 bases lying between them. The CDR3 reads CSVARTGLSYEQYF. The DNA of the CDR3 is TGCAGCGTTGCAAGGACGGGTCTTTCCTACGAGCAGTACTTC.

This clonotype was counted only a few times. This rearrangement joins TRBV6-2 or TRBV6-3 to TRBJ1-5; D is undetermined. V shed 8 bases and J shed 5 bases, with 10 bases lying between them. Germline-derived CDR1 and CDR2 are MNHEY and SVGEGT. This CDR3 contains 12 residues. CDR3 coding DNA: TGTGCCAGCCGAACGGGGTATCAGCCCCAGCATTTT. It translates to CASRTGYQPQHF.

The chain employs TRBV4-3 and TRBJ2-7; D is possibly TRBD2 (6 bases). The CDR3 is 16 amino acids. Trimming left V 0 bases short and J 4 bases short, with 16 bases between. Germline V gene sequence: CDR1 LGHNA, CDR2 YSLEER. The chain's CDR3 is CASSQDKGLTDYEQYF. CDR3 sequence (DNA): TGCGCCAGCAGCCAAGATAAGGGACTGACGGATTACGAGCAGTACTTC.

This clonotype came up many times. This chain uses TRBV28 with TRBJ2-2; D gene ambiguous. The CDR3 has 13 residues. Germline values: CDR1 MDHEN, CDR2 SYDVKM. Trimming stripped 6 bases from V and 3 bases from J, with 8 bases between. DNA for the CDR3: TGTGCCAGCAGCCAGCACGACACCGGGGAGCTGTTTTTT. This codes for CASSQHDTGELFF.

This clonotype was detected only a few times. V is TRBV24-1 and J is TRBJ2-2, with TRBD2 matching 12 bases. The J segment lost 0 bases and the V segment lost 0 bases, leaving 4 bases of the junction unmatched. The CDR3 totals 19 residues. Germline V CDR1 and CDR2: KGHDR, SFDVKD. Here the CDR3 DNA reads TGTGCCACCAGTGATTTGCTAGCGGGGGGGCCTCCGAACACCGGGGAGCTGTTTTTT. The encoded protein is CATSDLLAGGPPNTGELFF.

This clonotype has just a few counts. This chain connects TRBV11-2 to TRBJ2-2; tentatively, D is TRBD1 (5 bases). Trimming removed 2 bases from V and 0 bases from J, with 7 bases in between. Germline assignment: CDR1 SGHAT and CDR2 FQNNGV. CDR3 length equals 15 residues. The DNA for the CDR3 is TGTGCCAGCAGCTTAACCAGGGCGAACACCGGGGAGCTGTTTTTT. Translated: CASSLTRANTGELFF.

This chain joins TRBV5-1 and TRBJ1-1, with a possible D match to TRBD1 (5 bases). CDR3 length equals 16 residues. Germline values: CDR1 SGHRS, CDR2 YFSETQ. V dropped 4 bases and J dropped 1 base, with 17 bases sitting between them. CDR3 amino acids: CASSRLRGQENTEAFF. For the CDR3, the DNA is TGCGCCAGCAGCCGCTTGAGGGGTCAGGAGAACACTGAAGCTTTCTTT.

With respect to this clonotype: At one end the junction does not follow the germline gene, possibly because of a read error. J is TRBJ1-2 and V is TRBV5-1; D gene unclear. Germline V gene lookup returns CDR1 SGHRS and CDR2 YFSETQ. The CDR3 runs 12 residues. The CDR3 nucleotides read TGCGCCAGCTCGACTAGGCGGTATGACTACACCTTC. Residues: CASSTRRYDYTF.

This chain links TRBV20-1 with TRBJ2-7; TRBD2 might be the D (7 bases). Germline V gene sequence: CDR1 DFQATT, CDR2 SNEGSKA (reference sequence). Trimming pared 5 bases from V and 8 bases from J, leaving 25 bases between. This CDR3 is built from 15 residues. The CDR3 DNA sequence: TGCAGTGCTCCCATCACAGGGACTAACGCGATACAGCAGTACTTC. It yields the protein CSAPITGTNAIQQYF.

The chain combines TRBV7-6 with TRBJ1-1; 11 positions agree with TRBD1. V shed 5 bases and J 6 bases; nucleotides not matched to a gene: 8. The CDR3 is 15 residues long. CDR1 SGHVS and CDR2 FNYEAQ come from the germline V gene. The CDR3 coding sequence is TGTGCCAGCAGCCCTTACGAGGGACAGGGGGCTGAAGCTTTCTTT. Amino acid sequence: CASSPYEGQGAEAFF.

A few counts support this clonotype. V usage is TRBV6-4 and J usage is TRBJ2-4; D may be TRBD2 (6 bases). The germline V gene encodes CDR1 MRHNA and CDR2 SNTAGT. V was trimmed by 1 base and J by 0 bases, leaving 13 bases between them. There are 17 residues in the CDR3. CDR3 DNA: TGTGCCAGCAGTGACTTGTGGATGGGGGGAGCCAAAAACATTCAGTACTTC. It translates to CASSDLWMGGAKNIQYF.

The V call is TRBV5-4, the J call TRBJ2-3, with 9 bases fitting TRBD2. Germline lookup yields CDR1 SGHNT and CDR2 YYREEE (reference sequence). V was pared by 4 bases and J by 4 bases, with 7 bases of the junction left unmatched. The CDR3 spans 15 residues. The CDR3 loop is CASSLPGLAPDTQYF. CDR3 DNA: TGTGCCAGCAGCCTCCCGGGACTAGCCCCAGATACGCAGTATTTT. The complete variable domain, with remaining parts taken from reference TRBV5-4 and TRBJ2-3, reads ETGVTQSPTHLIKTRGQQVTLRCSSQSGHNTVSWYQQALGQGPQFIFQYYREEENGRGNFPPRFSGLQFPNYSSELNVNALELDDSALYLCASSLPGLAPDTQYFGPGTRLTVL.

The genes are TRBV15 and TRBJ2-7; D is unresolved. The CDR3 has 12 residues. Trimming removed 5 bases at V and 3 bases at J, with 8 bases between. Germline V CDR1 and CDR2: LNHNV, YYDKDF (reference sequence). The CDR3 loop is CATSPDLYEQYF. In nucleotides, the CDR3 is TGTGCCACCAGCCCGGACCTCTACGAGCAGTACTTC.

The chain employs TRBV12-3 or TRBV12-4 and TRBJ2-1, with 10 bases lining up with TRBD2. Trimming took 6 bases from V and 3 from J; bases not matched to a gene: 5. The CDR3 runs 15 residues. The CDR3 is CASRLAGFLYNEQFF. CDR3 sequence (DNA): TGTGCCAGCAGACTAGCGGGGTTCCTCTACAATGAGCAGTTCTTC.

This chain links TRBV5-1 with TRBJ2-7; the D is unclear. The CDR3 runs 12 residues. Germline V gene data show CDR1 as SGHRS and CDR2 as YFSETQ. Trimming cost V 4 bases and J 5 bases, with 10 bases left between them. CDR3: CASSERQDEQYF. The CDR3 DNA is TGCGCCAGCAGCGAACGACAAGACGAGCAGTACTTC.

V usage is TRBV30 and J usage is TRBJ2-7; 10 nucleotides agree with TRBD2. The CDR3 totals 14 residues. CDR1 is GTSNPN and CDR2 is SVGIG in the germline V gene (reference sequence). V gave up 6 bases and J gave up 0 bases; unmatched junction bases: 5. This CDR3 reads CACGLADFSYEQYF. As DNA, the CDR3 is TGTGCCTGCGGACTAGCGGACTTCTCCTACGAGCAGTACTTC.

The chain has TRBV4-1 and TRBJ2-3; D uncertain. This CDR3 is built from 18 residues. Germline CDR1 and CDR2: MGHRA and YSYEKL. V was clipped by 1 base and J by 2 bases, with 19 bases between them. This CDR3 is CASSQGLFYRRYTDTQYF. The CDR3, as DNA: TGCGCCAGCAGCCAAGGCCTTTTTTACAGACGGTACACAGATACGCAGTATTTT.

The gene calls are TRBV6-2 or TRBV6-3 and TRBJ1-1, with a weak D call TRBD1 (6 bases). Trimming removed 0 bases from V and 7 bases from J, with 9 bases in between. CDR1 is MNHEY and CDR2 is SVGEGT in the germline V gene. CDR3 size: 13 residues. CDR3 DNA: TGTGCCAGCAGTTACTCGAGGGGGAGTGAAGCTTTCTTT. Residues: CASSYSRGSEAFF.

The gene calls are TRBV2 and TRBJ2-1; 10 bases agree with TRBD1. The CDR3 extends over 14 amino acids. In germline, CDR1 is SNHLY, CDR2 FYNNEI. Trimming took 10 bases from V and 4 from J; bases not matched to a gene: 7. The DNA for the CDR3 is TGTGCCACAACAGAGGGACAGGGGTACAATGAGCAGTTCTTC. Translating gives CATTEGQGYNEQFF.

At least ten counts were recorded for this clonotype. The rearrangement links TRBV12-3 or TRBV12-4 to TRBJ2-3; D gene unclear. The CDR3 has 14 amino acids. Trimming took off 3 bases at V and 4 bases at J, with 11 bases between the two ends. The CDR3: CASSFGVGADTQYF. The CDR3 DNA follows: TGTGCCAGCAGTTTCGGAGTGGGTGCAGATACGCAGTATTTT.

This rearrangement joins TRBV20-1 to TRBJ2-3, with D perhaps TRBD1 or TRBD2 (5 bases each). The germline gives CDR1 DFQATT, CDR2 SNEGSKA (reference sequence). The CDR3 extends over 15 amino acids. Trimming left V 3 bases short and J 2 bases short, with 15 bases between. CDR3 bases: TGCAGTGCTAGTAAATGGGGGATGTCCACAGATACGCAGTATTTT. Encoded protein: CSASKWGMSTDTQYF.

This clonotype was picked up many times. This sequence joins TRBV20-1 and TRBJ2-7; TRBD2 agrees at 12 bases. The CDR3 runs 16 residues. The V segment lost 1 base and the J segment 0 bases; nucleotides outside the gene matches: 4. The germline CDR1 and CDR2 sequences are DFQATT and SNEGSKA (reference sequence). This chain's CDR3 is CSARAPSGGVSYEQYF. CDR3 DNA: TGCAGTGCTAGAGCACCTAGCGGGGGGGTCTCCTACGAGCAGTACTTC.

This chain links TRBV5-6 with TRBJ2-3, with D maybe TRBD2 (6 bases). CDR3 size: 14 residues. Trimming cost V 3 bases and J 4 bases, with 12 bases left between them. Germline lookup yields CDR1 SGHDT and CDR2 YYEEEE. The CDR3 bases are TGTGCCAGCAGCTGGGGGATAGCGGCAGATACGCAGTATTTT. Protein product: CASSWGIAADTQYF.

This clonotype was counted a few times. The genes are TRBV5-1 and TRBJ2-7; perhaps D is TRBD1 or TRBD2 (5 bases each). This CDR3 comprises 14 residues. V lost 4 bases to trimming and J lost 2 bases, with 13 bases between them. Germline values: CDR1 SGHRS, CDR2 YFSETQ. CDR3 protein: CASSTNGAPYEQYF. The DNA of the CDR3 is TGCGCCAGCAGCACGAACGGGGCTCCCTACGAGCAGTACTTC.

V is TRBV27 and J is TRBJ2-7; tentative D call: TRBD2 (5 bases). Trimming removed 8 bases at V and 2 bases at J, with 13 bases between. CDR3 length: 13 residues. CDR1 and CDR2 (germline): MNHEY, SMNVEV (reference sequence). CDR3 DNA sequence: TGTGCCAGCGGTCGGGGTCCGACCTACGAGCAGTACTTC. Encoded protein: CASGRGPTYEQYF.